The 5 T cell receptor beta chains below all came from one sample that was sequenced in a study of early T cells in non-severe SARS-CoV-2 infection (dated by TCRdb to about 2021). Libraries came from 5' RACE. Sequencing took place on a NextSeq 500. TCRdb reworked the public reads: Q25 trimming with fastp, MiXCR clone assembly, productive beta chains retained. CDR3 protein sequences are deduplicated, and each keeps its most common genes and DNA. The sample table records around 99,000 distinct CDR3 sequences; roughly 11% of these occur just once. Clones ranked in the top ten supply roughly 7.1% of the sample. The sample was whole blood. These receptor sequences come from an adult who was a healthcare worker with PCR-confirmed SARS-CoV-2 infection or an uninfected control (not recorded which).

This chain connects TRBV27 to TRBJ2-1, with D possibly matching TRBD1 (6 bases). The V gene's germline CDR1 is MNHEY and CDR2 SMNVEV (reference sequence). The CDR3 loop spans 15 amino acids. V was pared by 2 bases and J by 2 bases, with 10 bases between. The CDR3 nucleotides read TGTGCCAGCAGTTTAACCAGGGGAACCTACAATGAGCAGTTCTTC. Encoded protein: CASSLTRGTYNEQFF.

In its sample, this clonotype was seen many times. The chain couples TRBV4-1 to TRBJ2-7, with D unresolved. Germline values: CDR1 MGHRA, CDR2 YSYEKL. Trimming removed 2 bases at V and 5 bases at J, with 10 bases between. The CDR3 length is 13 residues. The CDR3 is CASSQQQHDEQYF. In DNA, the CDR3 is TGCGCCAGCAGCCAACAGCAGCATGACGAGCAGTACTTC.

Only a few counts were recorded for this clonotype. The rearrangement links TRBV10-3 to TRBJ2-5; 7 nucleotides agree with TRBD2. Germline V gives CDR1 ENHRY, CDR2 SYGVKD. There are 13 residues in the CDR3. The ends lost 2 bases at V and 5 bases at J; junction bases unmatched: 2. The CDR3 reads CAISEGLVETQYF. The CDR3 DNA follows: TGTGCCATCAGTGAGGGACTAGTTGAGACCCAGTACTTC.

The CDR3 reads CASSSGLAGGGEQFF. In DNA, the CDR3 is TGTGCCAGCAGTTCGGGACTAGCGGGAGGGGGTGAGCAGTTCTTC. The chain links TRBV12-3 or TRBV12-4 to TRBJ2-1, with 16 bases aligning to TRBD2. V trimming: 4 bases; J trimming: 9 bases; junction bases outside the gene matches: 3. The CDR3 is 15 residues long.

J is TRBJ2-3 and V is TRBV20-1, with 10 nucleotides matching TRBD1. The CDR3 length is 15 residues. Germline trimming cut 5 bases from V and 6 bases from J; bases unmatched to any gene: 11. Germline lookup yields CDR1 DFQATT and CDR2 SNEGSKA (reference sequence). The CDR3 region is CSAPNRDRGPDTQYF. CDR3 sequence (DNA): TGCAGTGCTCCAAACCGGGACAGGGGCCCCGATACGCAGTATTTT.